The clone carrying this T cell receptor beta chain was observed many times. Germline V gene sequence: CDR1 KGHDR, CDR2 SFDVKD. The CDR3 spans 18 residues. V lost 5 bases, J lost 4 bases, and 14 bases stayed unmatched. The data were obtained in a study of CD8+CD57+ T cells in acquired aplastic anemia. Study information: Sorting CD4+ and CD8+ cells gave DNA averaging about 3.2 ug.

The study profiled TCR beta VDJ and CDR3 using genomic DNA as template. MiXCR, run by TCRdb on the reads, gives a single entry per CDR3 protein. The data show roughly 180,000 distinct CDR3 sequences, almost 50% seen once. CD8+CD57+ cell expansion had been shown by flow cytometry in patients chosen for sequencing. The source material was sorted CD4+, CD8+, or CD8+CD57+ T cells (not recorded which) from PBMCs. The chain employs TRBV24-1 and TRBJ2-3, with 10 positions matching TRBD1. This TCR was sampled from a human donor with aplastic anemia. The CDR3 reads CATSARPGQGVGSDTQYF. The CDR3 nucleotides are TGTGCCACCAGTGCCCGCCCTGGACAGGGGGTTGGTTCAGATACGCAGTATTTT.